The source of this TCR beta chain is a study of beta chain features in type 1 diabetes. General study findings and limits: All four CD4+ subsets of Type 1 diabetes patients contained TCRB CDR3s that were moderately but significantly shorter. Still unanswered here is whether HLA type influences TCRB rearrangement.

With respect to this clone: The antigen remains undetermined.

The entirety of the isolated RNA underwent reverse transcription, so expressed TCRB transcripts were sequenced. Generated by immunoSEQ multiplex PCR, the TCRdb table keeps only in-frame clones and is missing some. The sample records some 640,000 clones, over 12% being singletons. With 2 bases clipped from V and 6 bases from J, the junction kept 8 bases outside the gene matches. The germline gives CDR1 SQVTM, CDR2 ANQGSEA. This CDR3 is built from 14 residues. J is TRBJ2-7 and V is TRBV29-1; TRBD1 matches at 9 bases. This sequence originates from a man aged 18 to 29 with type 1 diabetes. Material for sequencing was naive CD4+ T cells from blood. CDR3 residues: CSVERDRDRTEQYF. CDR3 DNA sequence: TGCAGCGTTGAAAGGGACAGGGATAGGACCGAGCAGTACTTC.